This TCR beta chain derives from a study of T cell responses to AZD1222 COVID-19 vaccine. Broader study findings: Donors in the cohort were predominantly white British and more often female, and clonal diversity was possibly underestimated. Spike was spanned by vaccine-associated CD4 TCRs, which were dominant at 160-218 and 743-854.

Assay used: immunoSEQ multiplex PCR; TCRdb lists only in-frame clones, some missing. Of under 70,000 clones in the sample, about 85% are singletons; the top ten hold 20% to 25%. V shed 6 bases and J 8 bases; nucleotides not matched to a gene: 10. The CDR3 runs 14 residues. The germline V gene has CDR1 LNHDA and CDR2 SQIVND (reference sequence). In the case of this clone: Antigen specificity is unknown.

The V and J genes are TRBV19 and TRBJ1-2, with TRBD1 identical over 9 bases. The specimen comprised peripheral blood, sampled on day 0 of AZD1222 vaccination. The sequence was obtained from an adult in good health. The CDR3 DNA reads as TGTGCCAGTAGCTCACAGGGGGCGCGGGGCGGCTACACCTTC. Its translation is CASSSQGARGGYTF. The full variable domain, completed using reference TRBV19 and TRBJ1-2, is DGGITQSPKYLFRKEGQNVTLSCEQNLNHDAMYWYRQDPGQGLRLIYYSQIVNDFQKGDIAEGYSVSREKKESFPLTVTSAQKNPTAFYLCASSSQGARGGYTFGSGTRLTVV.